Presented here are 6 T cell receptor beta chains from one specimen sequenced in a study of T cells in Graves' hyperthyroidism and ophthalmopathy. Template material for amplifying TCR beta CDR3 regions consisted of RNA transcripts. The HTBI primer set served for first-round RT-PCR of the TCR CDR3. TCRdb redid the calling of the multiplex PCR reads with MiXCR, one entry per CDR3 protein. The data show some 92,000 distinct CDR3 sequences, 35% to 50% seen once. Sequencing was carried out using peripheral blood or thyroid tissue (not recorded which). The receptors shown here come from a woman aged 30 to 39 with Graves' hyperthyroidism.

The chain carries TRBV2 and TRBJ2-5, with 8 bases fitting TRBD1. V shed 6 bases, J shed 4 bases, and the junction held 7 bases outside the gene matches. The germline V gene has CDR1 SNHLY and CDR2 FYNNEI. This CDR3 spans 14 amino acids. CDR3 nucleotides: TGTGCCAGCAGCTTAGTGGACAGGGCAGAGACCCAGTACTTC. Amino acid sequence: CASSLVDRAETQYF.

Of note for this clonotype: Germline and junction disagree at one end, which may indicate a read error. The rearrangement joins TRBV7-9 to TRBJ2-5, with 8 bases aligning to TRBD2. Germline V gene lookup returns CDR1 SEHNR and CDR2 FQNEAQ (reference sequence). The CDR3 runs 14 residues. CDR3 region: CASSYLAGSETRYF. The CDR3 DNA sequence: TGTGCCAGCAGCTACCTAGCGGGCAGTGAGACCCGGTACTTC.

This sequence joins TRBV7-2 and TRBJ2-2; D might be TRBD1 (5 bases). CDR1 is SGHTA and CDR2 is FQGNSA in the germline V gene. Trimming cost V 2 bases and J 10 bases, with 11 bases left between them. This CDR3 is built from 13 residues. CDR3 residues: CASSLMGHSELFF. In nucleotides, the CDR3 is TGTGCCAGCAGCTTAATGGGGCACTCGGAGCTGTTTTTT.

This clonotype was seen ten or more times. The CDR3 loop is CASSLAGGSITDTQYF. As DNA, the CDR3 is TGTGCCAGCAGCTTAGCGGGCGGGAGCATCACAGATACGCAGTATTTT. This chain connects TRBV7-8 to TRBJ2-3, with 7 bases aligning to TRBD2. Per germline, CDR1 SGHVS and CDR2 FQNEAQ. This CDR3 is 16 amino acids long. V lost 0 bases, J lost 2 bases, and 5 bases stayed unmatched.

As concerns this clonotype: One end of the junction fails to match germline, which may point to a read error. The V and J genes are TRBV5-1 and TRBJ2-3; TRBD2 agrees at 11 bases. This CDR3 has 19 residues. Germline loops: CDR1 SGHRS, CDR2 YFSETQ. The DNA of the CDR3 is TGTGCCAGCAGCCAAAACCTTGGACTAGCGGGCCTCAGCACAGATGCGCAGTATTTT. Its protein product is CASSQNLGLAGLSTDAQYF.

This clonotype was seen more than once but under ten times. V gene TRBV6-5 combines with J gene TRBJ2-3, with TRBD1 matching 8 bases. This CDR3 region has 15 residues. Germline V gene sequence: CDR1 MNHEY, CDR2 SVGAGI. V was clipped by 7 bases and J by 3 bases; unmatched bases: 9. The CDR3 nucleotides read TGTGCCAGCACAGGACAGGGAGGTTTGACAGATACGCAGTATTTT. Translation: CASTGQGGLTDTQYF.